Presented here are 25 T cell receptor beta chains from one specimen sequenced in a study of blood T cell repertoires in COVID-19. Some clones are missing from TCRdb's copy, which holds only in-frame ones; the method was immunoSEQ multiplex PCR. This table holds approximately 210,000 clones, about nine tenths found once. The sequenced sample consisted of peripheral blood. These receptor sequences come from a man aged 65 to 85 with acute or convalescent COVID-19.

This chain links TRBV11-2 with TRBJ1-3; no clear D. Germline CDR1 and CDR2: SGHAT and FQNNGV. This CDR3 has 15 residues. V was clipped by 4 bases and J by 0 bases, with 10 bases between them. CDR3 nucleotides: TGTGCCAGCAGCTCCCTGCGGGGCTCTGGAAACACCATATATTTT. It specifies CASSSLRGSGNTIYF.

The V and J genes are TRBV15 and TRBJ2-3; 8 bases are shared with TRBD2. V was clipped by 6 bases and J by 1 base; unmatched bases: 9. The CDR3 covers 16 residues. Germline V CDR1 and CDR2: LNHNV, YYDKDF (reference sequence). This CDR3 is CATRRESGRGTDTQYF. Here the CDR3 DNA reads TGTGCCACCAGACGGGAAAGCGGGAGAGGCACAGATACGCAGTATTTT.

The rearrangement joins TRBV6-5 to TRBJ1-1; D possibly corresponds to TRBD1 (5 bases). Trimming stripped 2 bases from V and 1 base from J, with 8 bases between. CDR1 and CDR2 from the germline V gene are MNHEY and SVGAGI. The CDR3 is made up of 14 amino acids. CDR3 in amino acids: CASSYDSSNTEAFF. The DNA of the CDR3 is TGTGCCAGCAGTTACGACAGTTCGAACACTGAAGCTTTCTTT.

The chain is built from TRBV12-3 or TRBV12-4 and TRBJ1-2, with D perhaps matching TRBD1 (6 bases). This CDR3 comprises 13 residues. The V end lost 6 bases, the J end lost 8 bases, and 16 bases lay between the germline ends. The CDR3 is CASSQDRSWGYTF. The CDR3 DNA sequence: TGTGCCAGCAGCCAGGACAGAAGTTGGGGCTACACCTTC.

Only one count was recorded for this clone. The V gene is TRBV9, the J gene TRBJ1-4; D remains ambiguous. Trimming stripped 4 bases from V and 5 bases from J, with 15 bases between. Per the germline V gene, CDR1 is SGDLS and CDR2 is YYNGEE. There are 15 residues in the CDR3. The CDR3 region is CASSTRTGKNEKLFF. In DNA, the CDR3 is TGTGCCAGCAGCACCCGGACGGGAAAGAATGAAAAACTGTTTTTT.

The J gene is TRBJ2-1, the V gene TRBV28; 7 bases agree with TRBD2. Germline V gives CDR1 MDHEN, CDR2 SYDVKM. The junction had 7 bases not matched to a gene; V was cut back by 1 base and J by 4 bases. The CDR3 consists of 16 residues. As DNA, the CDR3 is TGTGCCAGCAGTTTATACGGCGGGAGCCGTTACAATGAGCAGTTCTTC. It specifies CASSLYGGSRYNEQFF.

The chain has TRBV7-9 and TRBJ2-3; D possibly corresponds to TRBD1 (6 bases). This CDR3 region has 16 residues. Germline assignment: CDR1 SEHNR and CDR2 FQNEAQ (reference sequence). The V and J ends lost 2 bases and 2 bases respectively, with 14 bases between them. The CDR3 nucleotides read TGTGCCAGCAGCTTACCCCCAGGGGTCATCACAGATACGCAGTATTTT. This translates into CASSLPPGVITDTQYF.

The rearrangement uses TRBV29-1 and TRBJ2-1, with 12 bases lining up with TRBD1. The CDR3 has 14 residues. Looked up from germline, CDR1 is SQVTM and CDR2 is ANQGSEA. Trimming took 7 bases from V and 7 from J; bases not matched to a gene: 8. DNA for the CDR3: TGCAGCGGACTCAGGGACAGGGGGCATAATGAGCAGTTCTTC. Translating it yields CSGLRDRGHNEQFF.

This sequence joins TRBV11-2 and TRBJ2-5; 11 positions agree with TRBD1. Germline V gene lookup returns CDR1 SGHAT and CDR2 FQNNGV. Trimming at V came to 2 bases and at J to 4 bases, leaving 9 bases not matched to a gene. The CDR3 loop spans 17 amino acids. The CDR3 nucleotides read TGTGCCAGCAGCTTAAAGAGGAGGACAGGGGGCATAGAGACCCAGTACTTC. This codes for CASSLKRRTGGIETQYF.

This chain connects TRBV11-3 to TRBJ2-2; 9 bases fit TRBD1. Losses at the gene ends were 7 bases for V and 5 bases for J; bases not matched to a gene: 2. Germline lookup yields CDR1 SGHNT and CDR2 YENEEA. CDR3 length: 13 residues. Here the CDR3 reads CASKQGATGELFF. The CDR3, as DNA: TGTGCCAGCAAACAGGGGGCTACCGGGGAGCTGTTTTTT.

The V gene is TRBV3-1 (or the pseudogene TRBV3-2), the J gene TRBJ2-6; no firm D call. Deletions cut 3 bases from V and 1 base from J, with 13 bases between. This CDR3 comprises 17 residues. The germline gives CDR1 LGHDT, CDR2 YNNKEL (reference sequence). The CDR3 DNA reads TGTGCCAGCAGCCAGGGTCCCATCGGGTCTGGGGCCAACGTCCTGACTTTC. Translated: CASSQGPIGSGANVLTF.

The table lists this clone with a count of one. The chain recombines TRBV6-6 with TRBJ2-2; 10 nucleotides match TRBD1. CDR3 length equals 13 residues. From germline, CDR1 is MNHNY and CDR2 SVGAGI (reference sequence). Trimming cost V 9 bases and J 5 bases; bases outside gene matches: 3. The CDR3 DNA sequence: TGTGCCAGTCGACAGGGGGCGACCGGGGAGCTGTTTTTT. Translation: CASRQGATGELFF.

The chain is built from TRBV6-5 and TRBJ1-1; TRBD1 matches at 7 bases. The CDR3 is 15 amino acids. Germline V lookup: CDR1 MNHEY, CDR2 SVGAGI. Trimming took 5 bases from V and 3 from J; bases not matched to a gene: 9. This CDR3 reads CASSKRGTAYTEAFF. For the CDR3, the DNA is TGTGCCAGCAGTAAGCGGGGGACAGCTTACACTGAAGCTTTCTTT.

V is TRBV12-3 or TRBV12-4 and J is TRBJ2-7; D gene unclear. Trimming took off 4 bases at V and 7 bases at J, with 14 bases between the two ends. CDR3 length equals 13 residues. CDR3 sequence reads: CASSSPSGLEQYF. Written as DNA, the CDR3 is TGTGCCAGCAGTTCCCCCTCCGGGTTAGAGCAGTACTTC.

The V call is TRBV4-1, the J call TRBJ1-5; D gene unclear. The V gene's germline CDR1 is MGHRA and CDR2 YSYEKL. The length of the CDR3 is 14 residues. Trimming removed 0 bases at V and 6 bases at J, with 9 bases between. The CDR3 spells CASSQEAGLQPQHF. The CDR3 DNA sequence: TGCGCCAGCAGCCAAGAGGCAGGTCTTCAGCCCCAGCATTTT.

The genes are TRBV7-9 and TRBJ1-5; the D gene is possibly TRBD1 (6 bases). CDR3 length: 14 residues. In germline, CDR1 is SEHNR, CDR2 FQNEAQ (reference sequence). Trimming cost V 3 bases and J 3 bases, with 9 bases left between them. The CDR3 reads CASSFSGANQPQHF. As DNA, the CDR3 is TGTGCCAGCAGCTTCTCAGGGGCCAATCAGCCCCAGCATTTT.

Written as DNA, the CDR3 is TGTGCCAGCAGTTATCGTGACAGGGGGTCTGGCTACACCTTC. It encodes CASSYRDRGSGYTF. This chain connects TRBV6-6 to TRBJ1-2; TRBD1 agrees at 9 bases. The CDR3 spans 14 residues. Germline CDR1 is MNHNY and CDR2 is SVGAGI (reference sequence). J gave up 7 bases and V 3 bases, and 6 bases lay outside the gene matches.

This clone is a singleton in its sample. The chain combines TRBV6-2 or TRBV6-3 with TRBJ2-7, with 7 bases identical to TRBD1. The CDR3 length is 17 residues. The ends lost 1 base at V and 0 bases at J; junction bases unmatched: 9. Germline V gene sequence: CDR1 MNHEY, CDR2 SVGEGT. CDR3 sequence (DNA): TGTGCCAGCAGTTACTATTTAGGGACAGCGAACTCCTACGAGCAGTACTTC. Residues: CASSYYLGTANSYEQYF.

V and J are TRBV2 and TRBJ1-2; 10 bases are a match to TRBD1. J gave up 8 bases and V 6 bases, and 9 bases lay outside the gene matches. CDR3 length: 14 residues. Germline V gene sequence: CDR1 SNHLY, CDR2 FYNNEI. The CDR3 DNA reads as TGTGCCAGCAGCCCTCGACAGGGGGCAGGAGGCTACACCTTC. Protein product: CASSPRQGAGGYTF.

This rearrangement joins TRBV29-1 to TRBJ2-7; TRBD1 aligns across 7 bases. The V gene end was trimmed by 5 bases and the J gene end by 2 bases; junction bases not matched to a gene: 6. Germline V gives CDR1 SQVTM, CDR2 ANQGSEA. The CDR3 sequence is 13 residues long. CDR3 nucleotide sequence: TGCAGCGTTTCGTCAGGGGGAACCTACGAGCAGTACTTC. Translation: CSVSSGGTYEQYF.

V gene TRBV28 combines with J gene TRBJ1-5, with D unresolved. The ends were cut back, 6 bases at V and 3 bases at J, with 15 bases in the middle. Per the germline V gene, CDR1 is MDHEN and CDR2 is SYDVKM. There are 15 residues in the CDR3. The chain's CDR3 is CASSAYKSNNQPQHF. CDR3 DNA: TGTGCCAGCAGCGCCTATAAAAGTAACAATCAGCCCCAGCATTTT.

This clone has just one count. The J gene is TRBJ2-1, the V gene TRBV11-2; 14 positions match TRBD2. The CDR3 spans 15 residues. V was pared by 1 base and J by 9 bases, with 2 bases of the junction left unmatched. Germline assignment: CDR1 SGHAT and CDR2 FQNNGV. The CDR3 is CASSLVTSGRGEQFF. CDR3 DNA sequence: TGTGCCAGCAGCTTAGTGACTAGCGGGAGGGGTGAGCAGTTCTTC.

The rearrangement joins TRBV28 to TRBJ1-6; 10 bases are a match to TRBD1. The CDR3 covers 19 residues. Per the germline V gene, CDR1 is MDHEN and CDR2 is SYDVKM. The J segment lost 5 bases and the V segment lost 1 base, leaving 11 bases of the junction unmatched. CDR3 protein: CASSLSSRQGAINNSPLHF. The CDR3 DNA is TGTGCCAGCAGTTTATCCTCCCGACAGGGGGCGATCAATAATTCACCCCTCCACTTT.

V is TRBV18 and J is TRBJ2-7; D perhaps matches TRBD2 (5 bases). The V gene lost 3 bases and the J gene lost 4 bases, with 16 bases spanning the gap. The germline V gene encodes CDR1 KGHSH and CDR2 LQKENI. The CDR3 contains 15 residues. The CDR3 DNA follows: TGTGCCAGCTCACCTTCTGGAAGCGAGGGTTACGAGCAGTACTTC. Amino acid sequence: CASSPSGSEGYEQYF.

The rearrangement joins TRBV9 to TRBJ1-6; 7 nucleotides line up with TRBD1. V trimming: 3 bases; J trimming: 5 bases; junction bases outside the gene matches: 5. Germline loops: CDR1 SGDLS, CDR2 YYNGEE. CDR3 size: 15 residues. The CDR3 DNA reads TGTGCCAGCAGCGACAGACAGGGCGATAATTCACCCCTCCACTTT. Its translation is CASSDRQGDNSPLHF.